This TCR beta chain is drawn from a study of cytomegalovirus exposure and HLA in healthy donors. This clone was recorded only once. Its antigen is unidentified. It was with 60 Vbeta and 13 Jbeta primers that the PCR ran. Libraries were prepared by immunoSEQ multiplex PCR; TCRdb keeps only in-frame clonotypes and omits some of them. The repertoire has about 160,000 clones, roughly four fifths of them found once; the top ten carry 0.96%. Study results and limitations: Previous analysis showed most TCR beta V segments were productive about 87% or about 30% of the time. Some V segments, TRBV6-2 and TRBV6-3 among them, were indistinguishable and were therefore excluded. Listed as cytomegalovirus-associated were roughly 180 TCR beta chains.

CDR1 MDHEN and CDR2 SYDVKM come from the germline V gene. The CDR3 runs to 13 residues. V gave up 3 bases and J gave up 2 bases, with 6 bases separating them. V gene TRBV28 combines with J gene TRBJ2-3; D is ambiguous. This sequence was found in a girl aged 2 to 10 in good health and CMV-seropositive. Sequencing was done on a sample of PBMCs. The chain's CDR3 is CASSLLVTDTQYF. DNA of the CDR3: TGTGCCAGCAGTTTGCTAGTCACAGATACGCAGTATTTT.